This T cell receptor (beta chain) was observed in a study of cytomegalovirus exposure and HLA in healthy donors. It was with 60 Vbeta and 13 Jbeta primers that the PCR ran. The assay was immunoSEQ multiplex PCR, and TCRdb's table has in-frame clones only and misses some. The repertoire shows about 190,000 clones; the top ten hold under 1%. The V gene's germline CDR1 is MGHRA and CDR2 YSYEKL. Trimming pared 0 bases from V and 7 bases from J, leaving 16 bases between. The length of the CDR3 is 16 residues. The sequenced sample was PBMCs. The rearrangement uses TRBV4-1 and TRBJ2-4; D is possibly TRBD1 (7 bases). The sequence was obtained from a woman aged 25 to 39 in good health and CMV-seropositive. The CDR3 is CASSQDVRSGGNIQYF. CDR3 coding DNA: TGCGCCAGCAGCCAAGATGTGCGGTCAGGGGGGAACATTCAGTACTTC.